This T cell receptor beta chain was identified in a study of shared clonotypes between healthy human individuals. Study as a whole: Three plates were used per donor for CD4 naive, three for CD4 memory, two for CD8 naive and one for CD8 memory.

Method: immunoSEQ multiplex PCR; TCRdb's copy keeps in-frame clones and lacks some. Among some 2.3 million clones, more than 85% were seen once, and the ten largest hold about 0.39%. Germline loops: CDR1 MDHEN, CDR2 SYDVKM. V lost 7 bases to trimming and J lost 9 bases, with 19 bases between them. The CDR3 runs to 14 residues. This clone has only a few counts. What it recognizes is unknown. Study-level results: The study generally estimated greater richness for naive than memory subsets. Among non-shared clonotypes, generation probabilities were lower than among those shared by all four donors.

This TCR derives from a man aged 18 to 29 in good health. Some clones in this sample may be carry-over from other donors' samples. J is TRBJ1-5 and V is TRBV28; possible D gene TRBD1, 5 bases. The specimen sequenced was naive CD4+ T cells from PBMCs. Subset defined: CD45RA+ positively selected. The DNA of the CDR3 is TGTGCCAGCACCCCGACAGCCCCGGAGAGGCCCCAGCATTTT. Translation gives CASTPTAPERPQHF.